This entry lists 28 T cell receptor beta chains sequenced from one sample in a study of shared clonotypes between healthy human individuals. As defined, naive CD8 cells were CD45RO-negative and positively selected for CCR7, with terminally differentiated effector memory CD45RA+ cells excluded. Generated by immunoSEQ multiplex PCR, the TCRdb table keeps only in-frame clones and is missing some. The sample has approximately 600,000 clones, 90% to 95% seen once; the top ten hold approximately 0.11%. Specimen: naive CD8+ T cells sorted from blood. These receptors were collected from a woman aged 25 to 45 in good health.

The chain employs TRBV7-9 and TRBJ2-7; 10 positions agree with TRBD2. V shed 3 bases and J 6 bases; nucleotides not matched to a gene: 8. Germline V CDR1 and CDR2: SEHNR, FQNEAQ (reference sequence). The CDR3 sequence is 15 residues long. In DNA, the CDR3 is TGTGCCAGCAGCTTTGCTAGCGGGAGCGGTTCCGAGCAGTACTTC. Translated, it gives CASSFASGSGSEQYF.

J is TRBJ1-4 and V is TRBV7-6; D is perhaps TRBD1 (5 bases). Trimming removed 3 bases from V and 5 bases from J, with 13 bases in between. The CDR3 runs to 15 residues. Germline V gene data show CDR1 as SGHVS and CDR2 as FNYEAQ. CDR3 DNA sequence: TGTGCCAGCAGCTTGGGAAGGGGAAGGAATGAAAAACTGTTTTTT. It is translated as CASSLGRGRNEKLFF.

Written as DNA, the CDR3 is TGTGCCAGCAGCCAAAGCGGGACAGACTACGAGCAGTACTTC. Translated, it gives CASSQSGTDYEQYF. The chain has TRBV7-2 and TRBJ2-7; D might be TRBD1 or TRBD2, each matching 7 bases. The CDR3 totals 14 residues. Trimming shortened V by 5 bases and J by 3 bases, and 14 bases separated the two germline ends. Germline values: CDR1 SGHTA, CDR2 FQGNSA.

The chain uses TRBV15 and TRBJ2-7, with D maybe TRBD1 (6 bases). This CDR3 is built from 14 residues. The V gene lost 3 bases and the J gene lost 0 bases, with 9 bases spanning the gap. The germline V gene encodes CDR1 LNHNV and CDR2 YYDKDF (reference sequence). The CDR3 spells CATSRGAPSYEQYF. The CDR3 coding sequence is TGTGCCACCAGCAGGGGGGCCCCCTCCTACGAGCAGTACTTC. Filled out from reference TRBV15 and TRBJ2-7, the complete variable domain reads DAMVIQNPRYQVTQFGKPVTLSCSQTLNHNVMYWYQQKSSQAPKLLFHYYDKDFNNEADTPDNFQSRRPNTSFCFLDIRSPGLGDTAMYLCATSRGAPSYEQYFGPGTRLTVT.

This chain joins TRBV27 and TRBJ2-1; D possibly uses TRBD1 or TRBD2 (6 bases each). This CDR3 region has 13 residues. V lost 5 bases to trimming and J lost 12 bases, with 17 bases between them. Germline lookup yields CDR1 MNHEY and CDR2 SMNVEV (reference sequence). CDR3 in amino acids: CASSPDGGRWQFF. The CDR3 DNA reads as TGTGCCAGCAGTCCAGATGGGGGGCGCTGGCAGTTCTTC.

V is TRBV11-1 and J is TRBJ1-1; the match to TRBD1 covers 7 bases. The CDR3 runs 15 residues. V shed 5 bases, J shed 1 base, and the junction held 7 bases outside the gene matches. CDR1 and CDR2 (germline): SGHAT, FQDESV (reference sequence). CDR3 nucleotide sequence: TGTGCCAGCAGCAGGGCAGGGGGTTCGAACACTGAAGCTTTCTTT. Amino acid sequence: CASSRAGGSNTEAFF.

This rearrangement joins TRBV13 to TRBJ2-1, with TRBD2 as a possible D gene (5 bases). Germline V lookup: CDR1 PRHDT, CDR2 FYEKMQ (reference sequence). The CDR3 has 15 amino acids. V dropped 5 bases and J dropped 2 bases, with 13 bases sitting between them. The CDR3 DNA reads as TGTGCCAGCAGCACCCGAGCGGCCCCCTACAATGAGCAGTTCTTC. It codes for CASSTRAAPYNEQFF.

The rearrangement links TRBV5-6 to TRBJ2-3; 12 nucleotides agree with TRBD2. The germline CDR1 and CDR2 sequences are SGHDT and YYEEEE. With V trimmed by 4 bases and J by 5 bases, 11 bases remained unmatched. The CDR3 is 17 residues long. The CDR3 is CASSPWLAGGPIDTQYF. For the CDR3, the DNA is TGTGCCAGCAGCCCCTGGCTAGCGGGAGGGCCTATAGATACGCAGTATTTT.

This rearrangement joins TRBV2 to TRBJ2-7, with 8 bases identical to TRBD1. CDR1 and CDR2 (germline): SNHLY, FYNNEI. This CDR3 contains 14 residues. V was pared by 2 bases and J by 6 bases, with 6 bases of the junction left unmatched. The CDR3 loop is CASSEIGQGAEQYF. The CDR3 DNA is TGTGCCAGCAGTGAAATCGGACAGGGAGCCGAGCAGTACTTC.

The chain combines TRBV7-7 with TRBJ2-7; D remains unclear. The V end was cut by 5 bases, the J end by 2 bases, with 10 bases between. The germline V gene has CDR1 SSHAT and CDR2 FNYEAQ (reference sequence). The CDR3 sequence is 13 residues long. CDR3 residues: CASSPGPAYEQYF. For the CDR3, the DNA is TGTGCCAGCAGCCCAGGACCCGCCTACGAGCAGTACTTC. Full variable domain (missing parts from reference TRBV7-7 and TRBJ2-7): GAGVSQSPRYKVTKRGQDVTLRCDPISSHATLYWYQQALGQGPEFLTYFNYEAQPDKSGLPSDRFSAERPEGSISTLTIQRTEQRDSAMYRCASSPGPAYEQYFGPGTRLTVT.

The chain recombines TRBV7-2 with TRBJ2-3; maybe TRBD2 (6 bases). With 1 base removed from V and 6 bases from J, the gap between germline ends came to 14 bases. In germline, CDR1 is SGHTA, CDR2 FQGNSA. The CDR3 has 15 residues. The CDR3 DNA follows: TGTGCCAGCAGCTTAGTCGGGAGCACCCTGGATACGCAGTATTTT. As protein: CASSLVGSTLDTQYF.

The CDR3 loop is CASSFKSYYGYTF. The CDR3 DNA reads TGTGCCAGCAGTTTTAAGTCGTACTATGGCTACACCTTC. V usage is TRBV5-8 and J usage is TRBJ1-2; D unclear. This CDR3 has 13 amino acids. Per the germline V gene, CDR1 is SGHTS and CDR2 is YDEGEE. Trimming cost V 5 bases and J 3 bases, with 11 bases left between them.

The rearrangement links TRBV28 to TRBJ1-6, with D maybe TRBD1 (5 bases). CDR1 and CDR2 (germline): MDHEN, SYDVKM. This CDR3 has 18 residues. Trimming left V 4 bases short and J 0 bases short, with 16 bases between. In nucleotides, the CDR3 is TGTGCCAGCAGTTCAGACCGGGACGAGAACTCCTATAATTCACCCCTCCACTTT. Residues: CASSSDRDENSYNSPLHF. The full variable domain, with the rest looked up from reference TRBV28 and TRBJ1-6, is DVKVTQSSRYLVKRTGEKVFLECVQDMDHENMFWYRQDPGLGLRLIYFSYDVKMKEKGDIPEGYSVSREKKERFSLILESASTNQTSMYLCASSSDRDENSYNSPLHFGNGTRLTVT.

The V and J genes are TRBV27 and TRBJ1-5, with D possibly TRBD1 on 5 matching bases. The V gene lost 7 bases and the J gene lost 3 bases, with 13 bases spanning the gap. Germline loops: CDR1 MNHEY, CDR2 SMNVEV (reference sequence). CDR3 length equals 14 residues. In DNA, the CDR3 is TGTGCCAGCAAGAGGGGATGGGACAATCAGCCCCAGCATTTT. Protein product: CASKRGWDNQPQHF.

The CDR3 is CASSLNLVDAGLAGGYNEQFF. CDR3 sequence (DNA): TGTGCCAGCAGTTTAAATCTGGTGGATGCGGGACTAGCGGGAGGGTACAATGAGCAGTTCTTC. The chain links TRBV28 to TRBJ2-1, with 16 nucleotides matching TRBD2. Per germline, CDR1 MDHEN and CDR2 SYDVKM. The length of the CDR3 is 21 residues. Unmatched junction bases numbered 14, after V lost 2 bases and J lost 4 bases.

The chain carries TRBV13 and TRBJ2-7; no definite D call. The CDR3 is made up of 12 amino acids. Germline V gene lookup returns CDR1 PRHDT and CDR2 FYEKMQ (reference sequence). With 2 bases removed from V and 4 bases from J, the gap between germline ends came to 6 bases. The CDR3 coding sequence is TGTGCCAGCAGCTTATGGGGTTACGAGCAGTACTTC. Translation: CASSLWGYEQYF.

This chain links TRBV11-2 with TRBJ2-5, with a tentative D call TRBD2 (5 bases). The ends were cut back, 2 bases at V and 1 base at J, with 17 bases in the middle. Germline V gene lookup returns CDR1 SGHAT and CDR2 FQNNGV. This CDR3 comprises 17 residues. CDR3 in amino acids: CASSLLSSAAGQETQYF. CDR3 DNA: TGTGCCAGCAGCTTACTTAGCTCGGCGGCGGGCCAAGAGACCCAGTACTTC.

V usage is TRBV28 and J usage is TRBJ1-6; D gene uncertain. The CDR3 contains 14 residues. The V and J ends lost 2 bases and 5 bases respectively, with 7 bases between them. In germline, CDR1 is MDHEN, CDR2 SYDVKM. In nucleotides, the CDR3 is TGTGCCAGCAGTTTAACGGCAGATAATTCACCCCTCCACTTT. It yields the protein CASSLTADNSPLHF.

J is TRBJ2-5 and V is TRBV5-4; the D gene is possibly TRBD2 (6 bases). The V and J ends lost 5 bases and 5 bases respectively, with 16 bases between them. The germline gives CDR1 SGHNT, CDR2 YYREEE (reference sequence). This CDR3 spans 14 amino acids. This CDR3 is CASRFSGGGETQYF. Here the CDR3 DNA reads TGTGCCAGCAGATTTAGCGGAGGCGGGGAGACCCAGTACTTC.

The rearrangement links TRBV27 to TRBJ2-3; unclear D gene. Germline CDR1 is MNHEY and CDR2 is SMNVEV (reference sequence). The length of the CDR3 is 11 residues. Trimming took off 8 bases at V and 6 bases at J, with 9 bases between the two ends. CDR3 nucleotides: TGTGCCAGCGGCCTGCTGGATACGCAGTATTTT. Protein product: CASGLLDTQYF.

CDR3 DNA sequence: TGTGCCAGCAGCCACGTCGGCAGGGAGAAAAGAGAGACCCAGTACTTC. Encoded protein: CASSHVGREKRETQYF. V gene TRBV11-2 combines with J gene TRBJ2-5; the D call may be TRBD1 or TRBD2 (5 bases each). This CDR3 has 16 amino acids. Germline CDR1 is SGHAT and CDR2 is FQNNGV. With 5 bases removed from V and 4 bases from J, the gap between germline ends came to 20 bases. The full variable domain, its missing parts supplied by reference TRBV11-2 and TRBJ2-5, is EAGVAQSPRYKIIEKRQSVAFWCNPISGHATLYWYQQILGQGPKLLIQFQNNGVVDDSQLPKDRFSAERLKGVDSTLKIQPAKLEDSAVYLCASSHVGREKRETQYFGPGTRLLVL.

The CDR3 loop is CASSLVLGQGHEQYF. The CDR3 region has the DNA TGTGCCAGCAGCTTAGTTTTGGGGCAGGGGCACGAGCAGTACTTC. The chain carries TRBV7-9 and TRBJ2-7; weak D call: TRBD1 (6 bases). CDR1 is SEHNR and CDR2 is FQNEAQ in the germline V gene (reference sequence). Trimming shortened V by 1 base and J by 5 bases, and 15 bases separated the two germline ends. The CDR3 covers 15 residues.

In nucleotides, the CDR3 is TGTGCCACCGACACAGGTAATCAGCCCCAGCATTTT. This sequence encodes CATDTGNQPQHF. This chain connects TRBV28 to TRBJ1-5; D perhaps matches TRBD1 (5 bases). The CDR3 consists of 12 residues. Germline assignment: CDR1 MDHEN and CDR2 SYDVKM. V was trimmed by 10 bases and J by 4 bases, leaving 11 bases between them.

The J gene is TRBJ2-7, the V gene TRBV7-8; 7 nucleotides match TRBD1. CDR3 length: 13 residues. With V trimmed by 6 bases and J by 6 bases, 8 bases remained unmatched. Germline V gene data show CDR1 as SGHVS and CDR2 as FQNEAQ. This CDR3 reads CASRIGTDLEQYF. CDR3 bases: TGTGCCAGCAGAATAGGGACAGATCTCGAGCAGTACTTC.

This clone has a single count. The chain combines TRBV28 with TRBJ2-7; the D gene is possibly TRBD2 (5 bases). The CDR3 loop spans 14 amino acids. The V end was cut by 8 bases, the J end by 0 bases, with 14 bases between. Germline V gives CDR1 MDHEN, CDR2 SYDVKM. Here the CDR3 reads CASSNLDSSYEQYF. The CDR3 nucleotides are TGTGCCAGCTCCAATCTGGACTCCTCCTACGAGCAGTACTTC.

V gene TRBV5-4 combines with J gene TRBJ2-7, with D unresolved. Germline CDR1 reads SGHNT; CDR2 reads YYREEE (reference sequence). Trimming removed 4 bases at V and 6 bases at J, with 14 bases between. The CDR3 is 13 amino acids. CDR3 sequence: CASSQESWTEQYF. Here the CDR3 DNA reads TGTGCCAGCAGCCAAGAATCTTGGACCGAGCAGTACTTC.

The chain has TRBV7-9 and TRBJ2-1; weak D call: TRBD1 (6 bases). CDR3 length: 12 amino acids. V lost 5 bases and J 9 bases, leaving 11 bases between the germline ends. Germline CDR1 SEHNR, CDR2 FQNEAQ (reference sequence). The CDR3 nucleotides are TGTGCCAGCAGCGTAGGGGGTCCTGAGCAGTTCTTC. It codes for CASSVGGPEQFF.

V gene TRBV2 combines with J gene TRBJ1-4; D is perhaps TRBD1 (6 bases). Germline V gene lookup returns CDR1 SNHLY and CDR2 FYNNEI. Trimming took off 7 bases at V and 4 bases at J, with 10 bases between the two ends. The CDR3 sequence is 13 residues long. The CDR3 spells CASTGGLNEKLFF. In DNA form, the CDR3 reads TGTGCCAGCACGGGGGGGCTTAATGAAAAACTGTTTTTT.